Listed below are T cell receptor beta chains from one sample, sequenced in a study of blood T cell repertoires in COVID-19. Libraries were prepared by immunoSEQ multiplex PCR; TCRdb keeps only in-frame clonotypes and omits some of them. Among around 270,000 clones listed, approximately 90% were seen once. The material sequenced was peripheral blood. These receptors were taken from a man between 60 and 75 years old who had recovered from COVID-19. The CDR3 runs from the conserved cysteine through the conserved F or W. A D gene is named only where the DNA matches it firmly. Not every row has a clone size; where given, it reads once, few, many or a size class.

>TRBJ1-6|TRBV25-1|NA|NA
CASSEYPSNSPLHF
TGTGCCAGCAGTGAATATCCCAGTAATTCACCCCTCCACTTT
>TRBJ1-6|TRBV6-5|TRBD1|NA
CASSFTGGNSPLHF
TGTGCCAGCAGCTTTACAGGGGGGAATTCACCCCTCCACTTT
>TRBJ1-5|TRBV10-3|TRBD1|NA
CAISALPYRGLNQPQHF
TGTGCCATCAGTGCATTACCTTATAGGGGGCTCAATCAGCCCCAGCATTTT
>TRBJ2-3|TRBV19|NA|NA
CASKGTDTQYF
TGTGCCAGTAAGGGGACAGATACGCAGTATTTT
>TRBJ2-4|TRBV2|NA|NA
CASSEQGMNIQYF
TGTGCCAGCAGTGAACAGGGAATGAACATTCAGTACTTC
>TRBJ2-1|TRBV29-1|TRBD2|NA
CSVEQASGGALEVYEQFF
TGCAGCGTTGAACAGGCTAGCGGGGGGGCCTTGGAGGTCTATGAGCAGTTCTTC
>TRBJ2-5|TRBV10-2|TRBD2|NA
CASSRASGGAWETQYF
TGCGCCAGCAGTCGGGCTAGCGGGGGGGCCTGGGAGACCCAGTACTTC
>TRBJ2-2|TRBV18|NA|few
CASSPGANREVFF
TGTGCCAGCTCCCCCGGAGCCAATAGGGAGGTGTTTTTT
>TRBJ2-5|TRBV24-1|TRBD1|NA
CATSDLRTGKETQYF
TGTGCCACCAGTGATTTGCGGACAGGGAAAGAGACCCAGTACTTC
>TRBJ2-2|TRBV19|NA|NA
CASSIGQGMRTGELFF
TGTGCCAGTAGTATAGGTCAGGGGATGCGGACCGGGGAGCTGTTTTTT
>TRBJ1-4|TRBV28|NA|NA
CASSVGSNEKLFF
TGTGCCAGCAGTGTAGGGAGTAATGAAAAACTGTTTTTT
>TRBJ1-2|TRBV6-5|TRBD1|NA
CASSYGRQGTLGYTF
TGTGCCAGCAGTTACGGGCGACAGGGAACGCTGGGCTACACCTTC
>TRBJ1-1|TRBV6-5|NA|NA
CASMRLMNTEAFF
TGTGCCTCCATGCGCCTCATGAACACTGAAGCTTTCTTT
>TRBJ1-1|TRBV11-2|NA|NA
CASSLAVTGNTEAFF
TGTGCCAGCAGCTTAGCTGTAACAGGGAACACTGAAGCTTTCTTT
>TRBJ2-7|TRBV4-2|NA|NA
CASSQGFEVHEQYF
TGTGCCAGCAGCCAAGGTTTCGAGGTCCACGAGCAGTACTTC
>TRBJ2-7|TRBV6-6|NA|NA
CASSQRAYEQYF
TGTGCCAGCAGCCAGAGGGCGTACGAGCAGTACTTC
>TRBJ1-5|TRBV7-8|NA|NA
CASSIGTQGSNQPQHF
TGTGCCAGCAGCATCGGGACTCAGGGTAGCAATCAGCCCCAGCATTTT
>TRBJ1-6|TRBV9|TRBD1|NA
CASSVGDSSYNSPLHF
TGTGCCAGCAGCGTAGGGGACAGTTCCTATAATTCACCCCTCCACTTT
>TRBJ2-2|TRBV7-3|NA|NA
CASSLRGGELFF
TGTGCCAGCAGCTTAAGAGGGGGGGAGCTGTTTTTT
>TRBJ2-5|TRBV19|NA|NA
CASSRRDTQETQYF
TGTGCCAGTAGTCGACGGGACACCCAAGAGACCCAGTACTTC
>TRBJ2-5|TRBV30|NA|NA
CAWSGHSEETQYF
TGTGCCTGGAGTGGCCACAGTGAAGAGACCCAGTACTTC
>TRBJ2-7|TRBV12-3/TRBV12-4|NA|NA
CASSHTGYEQYF
TGTGCCAGCAGTCATACAGGGTACGAGCAGTACTTC
>TRBJ2-1|TRBV2|TRBD2|NA
CASSEVIAGGQQFF
TGTGCCAGCAGTGAAGTAATAGCGGGGGGCCAGCAGTTCTTC
>TRBJ1-6|TRBV20-1|TRBD1|once
CSASDRGGSPLHF
TGCAGTGCTAGTGACAGGGGTGGTTCACCCCTCCACTTT
>TRBJ1-2|TRBV14|NA|NA
CASSQRGGYTF
TGTGCCAGCAGCCAACGGGGAGGCTACACCTTC
>TRBJ1-2|TRBV3-1/TRBV3-2|NA|NA
CASSQIPSPAGAAYGYTF
TGTGCCAGCAGCCAAATTCCCTCCCCGGCAGGGGCGGCTTATGGCTACACCTTC
>TRBJ2-3|TRBV7-2|TRBD1|NA
CASSYSTGTGNLYTDTQYF
TGTGCCAGCAGCTACTCTACCGGGACAGGGAATCTTTACACAGATACGCAGTATTTT
>TRBJ1-2|TRBV6-5|TRBD1|NA
CASSYIGQGNYGYTF
TGTGCCAGCAGTTACATCGGACAGGGCAACTATGGCTACACCTTC
>TRBJ1-2|TRBV5-4|NA|NA
CASSRGRLSGNYGYTF
TGTGCCAGCAGCCGTGGTAGGTTGTCAGGCAACTATGGCTACACCTTC
>TRBJ1-3|TRBV5-1|NA|NA
CASSLQGRDTIYF
TGCGCCAGCAGCTTGCAGGGTCGGGACACCATATATTTT